The 27 T cell receptor beta chains listed next were all sequenced from one sample in a study of T cells in Graves' hyperthyroidism and ophthalmopathy. It was RNA transcripts that yielded the amplified TCR beta CDR3 regions. The study used the HTBI primer set for a first-round RT-PCR of the TCR CDR3. TCRdb redid the calling of the multiplex PCR reads with MiXCR, one entry per CDR3 protein. The sample consists of some 530,000 distinct CDR3 sequences, approximately 22% of them appearing once. Sequences were obtained from blood. The receptor set was obtained from a woman in her seventies with Graves' ophthalmopathy.

This clonotype was recorded many times. DNA for the CDR3: TGTGCCAGCAGCTTAAGCGGGACAGGGCGCGAAAAACTGTTTTTT. Protein: CASSLSGTGREKLFF. The gene calls are TRBV7-2 and TRBJ1-4; 9 positions agree with TRBD1. Germline CDR1 is SGHTA and CDR2 is FQGNSA. CDR3 size: 15 residues. The V segment lost 2 bases and the J segment 8 bases; nucleotides outside the gene matches: 6.

This clonotype was counted ten times or more. The chain employs TRBV12-3 or TRBV12-4 and TRBJ2-3, with D tentatively TRBD2 (6 bases). Trimming stripped 6 bases from V and 1 base from J, with 11 bases between. The CDR3 spans 14 residues. The CDR3 is CASSRSSGTDTQYF. Written as DNA, the CDR3 is TGTGCCAGCAGCCGCTCTAGCGGCACAGATACGCAGTATTTT.

The chain combines TRBV9 with TRBJ1-1, with D perhaps matching TRBD1 (6 bases). This CDR3 spans 15 amino acids. The V gene lost 3 bases and the J gene lost 2 bases, with 14 bases spanning the gap. Per the germline V gene, CDR1 is SGDLS and CDR2 is YYNGEE. The CDR3 DNA reads as TGTGCCAGCAGCGCCCATCAGGGGTTCAACACTGAAGCTTTCTTT. It yields the protein CASSAHQGFNTEAFF.

This clonotype appeared a few times. The chain carries TRBV3-1 and TRBJ2-1; 12 bases are a match to TRBD1. V lost 3 bases, J lost 7 bases, and 19 bases stayed unmatched. The V gene's germline CDR1 is LGHDT and CDR2 YNNKEL (reference sequence). The CDR3 is 20 residues long. CDR3 in DNA: TGTGCCAGCAGCCAGAACCCCTCAACCCCGGGACAGGGGGCTCGAAATGAGCAGTTCTTC. Translation: CASSQNPSTPGQGARNEQFF.

Many counts were recorded for this clonotype. The rearrangement joins TRBV11-2 to TRBJ2-7, with unresolved D. V was trimmed by 0 bases and J by 6 bases, leaving 12 bases between them. CDR1 and CDR2 (germline): SGHAT, FQNNGV. This CDR3 region has 14 residues. The CDR3, as DNA: TGTGCCAGCAGCTTAGAGGGCAGGTCCAGCGAGCAGTACTTC. This translates into CASSLEGRSSEQYF.

This clonotype was recorded at least ten times. This chain uses TRBV20-1 with TRBJ1-1; D gene uncertain. V lost 3 bases, J lost 1 base, and 3 bases lay in between. The CDR3 contains 11 residues. Per the germline V gene, CDR1 is DFQATT and CDR2 is SNEGSKA (reference sequence). DNA for the CDR3: TGCAGTGCTAGGGAGAACACTGAAGCTTTCTTT. As protein: CSARENTEAFF.

The chain is built from TRBV3-1 and TRBJ1-5; the D is unclear. The germline CDR1 and CDR2 sequences are LGHDT and YNNKEL (reference sequence). The CDR3 loop spans 15 amino acids. Trimming pared 4 bases from V and 0 bases from J, leaving 10 bases between. For the CDR3, the DNA is TGTGCCAGCAGCCGACGGGGAACTAGCAATCAGCCCCAGCATTTT. This sequence encodes CASSRRGTSNQPQHF.

This clonotype was counted a few times. The CDR3 nucleotides read TGCAGTGCTAGAGGGCTAGCGGGTACCTACAATGAGCAGTTCTTC. Protein: CSARGLAGTYNEQFF. J is TRBJ2-1 and V is TRBV20-1; 8 bases line up with TRBD2. The CDR3 contains 15 residues. The trim removed 1 base at V and 2 bases at J, leaving 4 bases unmatched. Germline assignment: CDR1 DFQATT and CDR2 SNEGSKA (reference sequence).

This rearrangement joins TRBV15 to TRBJ2-7; 8 positions match TRBD1. The CDR3 extends over 14 amino acids. With 4 bases clipped from V and 2 bases from J, the junction kept 4 bases outside the gene matches. CDR1 LNHNV and CDR2 YYDKDF come from the germline V gene (reference sequence). For the CDR3, the DNA is TGTGCCACCAGCACCATACAGGGGGCCTACGAGCAGTACTTC. Encoded protein: CATSTIQGAYEQYF.

The chain combines TRBV24-1 with TRBJ2-7; D is uncertain. The CDR3 runs 16 residues. The germline gives CDR1 KGHDR, CDR2 SFDVKD. The V gene lost 6 bases and the J gene lost 4 bases, with 21 bases spanning the gap. The CDR3 sequence is CATSLGESIRTYEQYF. CDR3 coding DNA: TGTGCCACCAGTCTCGGAGAGTCGATCAGGACGTACGAGCAGTACTTC.

This clonotype was counted many times. V usage is TRBV12-5 and J usage is TRBJ1-2; the D is unclear. Germline V CDR1 and CDR2: LGHNT, FRNRAP. The CDR3 contains 11 residues. Trimming removed 3 bases from V and 8 bases from J, with 7 bases in between. In DNA, the CDR3 is TGTGCTAGTGGTTTCCTCGGGGGCTACACCTTC. The encoded protein is CASGFLGGYTF.

In its sample, this clonotype was seen many times. The CDR3 DNA follows: TGTGCTAGTGCCAACCTTTACGAGCAGTACTTC. This encodes CASANLYEQYF. The chain uses TRBV12-5 and TRBJ2-7; D call uncertain. V lost 7 bases, J lost 4 bases, and 8 bases lay in between. Germline V gives CDR1 LGHNT, CDR2 FRNRAP. The CDR3 runs to 11 residues.

CDR3 coding DNA: TGCGCCAGCAGCTTCGAGGGCACCGGGGCCAACGTCCTGACTTTC. Protein product: CASSFEGTGANVLTF. The chain joins TRBV5-1 to TRBJ2-6; D may be TRBD2 (5 bases). The germline gives CDR1 SGHRS, CDR2 YFSETQ. The CDR3 has 15 residues. The V gene lost 2 bases and the J gene lost 4 bases, with 10 bases spanning the gap.

V is TRBV7-3 and J is TRBJ2-2; 7 nucleotides align to TRBD2. Trimming took 6 bases from V and 1 from J; bases not matched to a gene: 5. The CDR3 is made up of 15 amino acids. Germline CDR1 is SGHTA and CDR2 is FQGTGA. CDR3 sequence: CASRSSGGNTGELFF. CDR3 nucleotide sequence: TGTGCCAGCAGATCGTCGGGGGGGAACACCGGGGAGCTGTTTTTT.

The genes are TRBV13 and TRBJ2-1; 14 bases match TRBD2. The CDR3 contains 17 residues. Germline V gene lookup returns CDR1 PRHDT and CDR2 FYEKMQ (reference sequence). The V gene end was trimmed by 5 bases and the J gene end by 6 bases; junction bases not matched to a gene: 9. CDR3 amino acids: CASSGRLAGGPGNEQFF. The CDR3 nucleotides read TGTGCCAGCAGCGGCAGACTAGCGGGAGGGCCCGGCAATGAGCAGTTCTTC. The full variable domain, in which reference TRBV13 and TRBJ2-1 provide the parts outside the CDR3, is AAGVIQSPRHLIKEKRETATLKCYPIPRHDTVYWYQQGPGQDPQFLISFYEKMQSDKGSIPDRFSAQQFSDYHSELNMSSLELGDSALYFCASSGRLAGGPGNEQFFGPGTRLTVL.

This clonotype was recorded once. V and J are TRBV24-1 and TRBJ1-3; unclear D gene. The germline CDR1 and CDR2 sequences are KGHDR and SFDVKD. The CDR3 runs 13 residues. V was clipped by 12 bases and J by 0 bases, with 11 bases between them. Here the CDR3 DNA reads TGTGCCCCGAAGTCCCGCTCTGGAAACACCATATATTTT. This gives the protein CAPKSRSGNTIYF.

The table lists this clonotype with many counts. The chain has TRBV5-1 and TRBJ2-3, with D possibly matching TRBD1 (5 bases). In germline, CDR1 is SGHRS, CDR2 YFSETQ. This CDR3 comprises 14 residues. V shed 0 bases and J shed 5 bases, with 10 bases lying between them. The CDR3, as DNA: TGCGCCAGCAGCTTGGAAGGCAGGGAAGATACGCAGTATTTT. Translation gives CASSLEGREDTQYF. Supplemented by reference TRBV5-1 and TRBJ2-3, the full variable domain reads KAGVTQTPRYLIKTRGQQVTLSCSPISGHRSVSWYQQTPGQGLQFLFEYFSETQRNKGNFPGRFSGRQFSNSRSEMNVSTLELGDSALYLCASSLEGREDTQYFGPGTRLTVL.

The J gene is TRBJ2-2, the V gene TRBV7-3; tentative D call: TRBD1 (6 bases). This CDR3 is 13 amino acids long. Deletions cut 8 bases from V and 3 bases from J, with 10 bases between. Germline-derived CDR1 and CDR2 are SGHTA and FQGTGA. CDR3 nucleotide sequence: TGTGCCAGCGAAAAGGGGGACACCGGGGAGCTGTTTTTT. Amino acids: CASEKGDTGELFF.

The chain recombines TRBV3-1 with TRBJ2-5, with D tentatively TRBD1 (6 bases). Germline CDR1 reads LGHDT; CDR2 reads YNNKEL (reference sequence). Trimming took off 1 base at V and 3 bases at J, with 9 bases between the two ends. The CDR3 length is 14 residues. In DNA form, the CDR3 reads TGTGCCAGCAGCCAAGTTACAGGGAAAGAGACCCAGTACTTC. This sequence encodes CASSQVTGKETQYF.

This clonotype has only a few counts. The chain employs TRBV2 and TRBJ2-1; D is perhaps TRBD1 or TRBD2 (5 bases each). Germline loops: CDR1 SNHLY, CDR2 FYNNEI. This CDR3 has 13 residues. V was cut by 1 base and J by 8 bases, with 9 bases left in between. CDR3 residues: CASSEGGWDEQFF. The CDR3 region has the DNA TGTGCCAGCAGTGAAGGGGGGTGGGATGAGCAGTTCTTC. Variable domain in full (rest from reference TRBV2 and TRBJ2-1): EPEVTQTPSHQVTQMGQEVILRCVPISNHLYFYWYRQILGQKVEFLVSFYNNEISEKSEIFDDQFSVERPDGSNFTLKIRSTKLEDSAMYFCASSEGGWDEQFFGPGTRLTVL.

This clonotype appeared many times. V gene TRBV11-3 combines with J gene TRBJ2-1; 9 nucleotides match TRBD2. Germline assignment: CDR1 SGHNT and CDR2 YENEEA. The junction had 12 bases not matched to a gene; V was cut back by 4 bases and J by 8 bases. CDR3 length equals 16 residues. This chain's CDR3 is CASSSRGSSGSHEQFF. The CDR3 DNA follows: TGTGCCAGCAGCTCCCGGGGTAGTAGCGGGAGCCATGAGCAGTTCTTC.

This clonotype appeared a few times. The genes are TRBV9 and TRBJ1-1; D remains unclear. The V gene lost 0 bases and the J gene lost 3 bases, with 15 bases spanning the gap. Germline-derived CDR1 and CDR2 are SGDLS and YYNGEE. This CDR3 contains 16 residues. This CDR3 reads CASSVAPRNTHTEAFF. The CDR3 coding sequence is TGTGCCAGCAGCGTAGCCCCCAGAAACACACACACTGAAGCTTTCTTT.

The chain couples TRBV5-5 to TRBJ2-7; 13 bases agree with TRBD2. Germline loops: CDR1 SGHKS, CDR2 YYEKEE (reference sequence). This CDR3 is built from 17 residues. V lost 4 bases to trimming and J lost 1 base; unmatched junction nucleotides: 8. The CDR3 region has the DNA TGTGCCAGCAGCGTATCCGGACTAGCGGGAGATTCCTACGAGCAGTACTTC. Encoded protein: CASSVSGLAGDSYEQYF.

This chain connects TRBV6-1 to TRBJ1-4; TRBD1 agrees at 7 bases. CDR3 size: 14 residues. Germline V gene data show CDR1 as MNHNS and CDR2 as SASEGT. The J segment lost 6 bases and the V segment lost 4 bases, leaving 5 bases of the junction unmatched. The CDR3 DNA sequence: TGTGCCAGCAGTGCTAGACAGGGAGATGAAAAACTGTTTTTT. This gives the protein CASSARQGDEKLFF.

This clonotype occurred a few times. This chain joins TRBV6-1 and TRBJ1-5, with 9 bases aligning to TRBD1. V dropped 3 bases and J dropped 6; count of bases not matched to a gene: 3. Germline lookup yields CDR1 MNHNS and CDR2 SASEGT. CDR3 size: 14 residues. The CDR3 DNA reads as TGTGCCAGCAGTGAGGGGACAGGGACTCAGCCCCAGCATTTT. Residues: CASSEGTGTQPQHF.

The V gene is TRBV10-2, the J gene TRBJ2-7; TRBD1 aligns across 9 bases. With 6 bases clipped from V and 4 bases from J, the junction kept 7 bases outside the gene matches. This CDR3 comprises 14 residues. Germline V lookup: CDR1 WSHSY, CDR2 SAAADI. As DNA, the CDR3 is TGCGCCAGCAGACTCGGGACAGGGATGTACGAGCAGTACTTC. Encoded protein: CASRLGTGMYEQYF.

This clonotype has at least ten counts. The CDR3 protein is CASTIGTGRLNTEAFF. The CDR3 region has the DNA TGTGCCAGCACCATAGGGACAGGACGATTGAACACTGAAGCTTTCTTT. The chain links TRBV12-3 or TRBV12-4 to TRBJ1-1; 8 bases fit TRBD1. With 7 bases clipped from V and 0 bases from J, the junction kept 10 bases outside the gene matches. The CDR3 is 16 amino acids.